The present TCR beta chain was sequenced within a study of blood T cell repertoires in COVID-19. Original handling: From reference gene primer amplification, estimates of nucleated cell counts were derived. This table comes from immunoSEQ multiplex PCR, and its TCRdb copy is limited to in-frame clones, with some not included. For V, J and clone size, that table is used; D and trimming come from the DNA. Among about 19,000 clones listed, about 87% were seen once. Germline lookup yields CDR1 SGDLS and CDR2 YYNGEE. The ends lost 3 bases at V and 4 bases at J; junction bases unmatched: 11. The CDR3 is 16 residues long.

This chain links TRBV9 with TRBJ2-7; 9 nucleotides agree with TRBD1. The sequence was obtained from a human donor in a cohort sampled during active COVID-19. The sequenced sample consisted of peripheral blood. The DNA of the CDR3 is TGTGCCAGCAGCGCCGAGAGGGGGACAGGGAGATACGAGCAGTACTTC. It is translated as CASSAERGTGRYEQYF. Full variable domain (remainder filled in from reference TRBV9 and TRBJ2-7): DSGVTQTPKHLITATGQRVTLRCSPRSGDLSVYWYQQSLDQGLQFLIQYYNGEERAKGNILERFSAQQFPDLHSELNLSSLELGDSALYFCASSAERGTGRYEQYFGPGTRLTVT.